This paragraph covers one T cell receptor (beta chain) sequence. The antigen remains unidentified. This sample stems from a study of response to subunit inactivated influenza vaccine. Study-level results: The study's authors posited that every seasonal influenza vaccination enlists few new T cells.

This CDR3 has 18 residues. V dropped 1 base and J dropped 4 bases, with 23 bases sitting between them. Per germline, CDR1 SGHDN and CDR2 FVKESK. TCRdb independently ran MiXCR on the RT-PCR reads; one entry per CDR3 protein. The sample has approximately 530,000 distinct CDR3 sequences, 6.5% to 8% seen once. The source material was PBMCs from blood, sampled about 24 months after vaccination. The rearrangement links TRBV14 to TRBJ2-7; tentative D call: TRBD2 (5 bases). The sequence was obtained from a man in his fifties or sixties who received an inactivated influenza vaccine. The CDR3 DNA sequence: TGTGCCAGCAGCCAAGCTCGGACTTGGGCCAAGGGCCCATACGAGCAGTACTTC. It codes for CASSQARTWAKGPYEQYF. The whole variable domain, filled in from reference TRBV14 and TRBJ2-7, reads EAGVTQFPSHSVIEKGQTVTLRCDPISGHDNLYWYRRVMGKEIKFLLHFVKESKQDESGMPNNRFLAERTGGTYSTLKVQPAELEDSGVYFCASSQARTWAKGPYEQYFGPGTRLTVT.